This entry concerns a single T cell receptor beta chain. The data stem from a study of blood T cell repertoires in COVID-19. Overall study: Sites across the United States, Italy and Spain contributed samples from acute and convalescent COVID-19.

Participant reports of clinical history set cohort assignment. Either two negative PCRs, clearance, or symptom resolution qualified Cohort 3 donors as recovered. The CDR3 sequence is 16 residues long. Germline V gene lookup returns CDR1 LNHDA and CDR2 SQIVND (reference sequence). Trimming at V came to 5 bases and at J to 4 bases, leaving 7 bases not matched to a gene. Source study methods: For nucleated cells, counts were estimated from reference gene primer amplification. Sequencing used immunoSEQ multiplex PCR; TCRdb keeps in-frame clones, though not all of them. The V and J calls and clone size were taken over from that table, and D and trimming were inferred from the DNA. The sample holds 150,000 to 200,000 clones; approximately 85% are singletons and the top ten take more than 5.5%.

Sequences were obtained from PBMCs or T cells enriched from blood (not recorded which). The V gene is TRBV19, the J gene TRBJ1-3, with 11 bases lining up with TRBD1. This clonotype originated in a man aged 35-49 years who had recovered from COVID-19. CDR3 sequence reads: CASSVGQGAGGNTIYF. The CDR3 region has the DNA TGTGCCAGTAGTGTCGGACAGGGGGCTGGAGGAAACACCATATATTTT.